A selection of T cell receptor beta chains follows, all from one sample in a study of PD-1 blockade in mismatch repair-deficient tumors. Profiled with immunoSEQ multiplex PCR; TCRdb holds only in-frame clones, not every one. The data show around 100,000 clones, 82% seen once. The sample consisted of peripheral blood, taken about 36 weeks after starting pembrolizumab. These receptors originate from an adult with mismatch repair-deficient cancer. The CDR3 runs from the conserved cysteine through the conserved F or W. D genes are given only for firm matches. Clone size appears in some rows only: once, few, many, or a class for an expanded clone.

length	size	D	V	J	CDR3	DNA
14	-	TRBD2	TRBV5-4	TRBJ2-7	CASSPGTSDYEQYF	TGTGCCAGCAGCCCCGGGACTAGCGACTACGAGCAGTACTTC
15	-	-	TRBV6-5	TRBJ2-5	CASSPSPGRQETQYF	TGTGCCAGCAGTCCTTCACCGGGGAGGCAAGAGACCCAGTACTTC
14	few	TRBD1	TRBV2	TRBJ2-5	CASSSWDRGETQYF	TGTGCCAGCAGTTCCTGGGACAGGGGGGAGACCCAGTACTTC
14	few	-	TRBV5-1	TRBJ1-2	CASRADPADYGYTF	TGCGCCAGCAGAGCCGACCCGGCGGACTATGGCTACACCTTC
15	-	-	TRBV28	TRBJ1-1	CASSSTANWDTEAFF	TGTGCCAGCAGTTCAACCGCGAACTGGGACACTGAAGCTTTCTTT
14	-	-	TRBV19	TRBJ2-5	CASTPSGWAETQYF	TGTGCCAGTACCCCAAGTGGGTGGGCAGAGACCCAGTACTTC
14	-	TRBD1	TRBV5-1	TRBJ1-2	CASSFWYRGGGYTF	TGCGCCAGCAGCTTTTGGTACAGGGGGGGAGGCTACACCTTC
13	-	-	TRBV25-1	TRBJ1-1	CASSPFGENEAFF	TGTGCCAGCAGTCCCTTTGGTGAGAATGAAGCTTTCTTT
14	-	TRBD2	TRBV27	TRBJ2-2	CASGLAGLSGELFF	TGTGCCAGCGGACTAGCGGGACTGTCCGGGGAGCTGTTTTTT
16	once	TRBD1	TRBV4-2	TRBJ2-3	CASSLGDRGFADTQYF	TGTGCCAGCAGCCTTGGGGACAGGGGGTTCGCAGATACGCAGTATTTT
13	-	TRBD1	TRBV18	TRBJ1-1	CASSPGQGAEAFF	TGTGCCAGCTCACCGGGACAGGGAGCTGAAGCTTTCTTT
15	few	-	TRBV7-2	TRBJ1-5	CASKETDISNQPQHF	TGTGCCAGCAAGGAGACCGACATTAGCAATCAGCCCCAGCATTTT
13	once	-	TRBV6-1	TRBJ2-3	CATKGLNTDTQYF	TGTGCCACCAAAGGACTCAACACAGATACGCAGTATTTT
17	-	TRBD2	TRBV27	TRBJ2-3	CASSLYVASGATDTQYF	TGTGCCAGCAGTTTATACGTGGCTAGCGGAGCCACAGATACGCAGTATTTT
14	once	-	TRBV7-2	TRBJ2-5	CASSSASGHETQYF	TGTGCCAGCAGCTCAGCCAGCGGGCACGAGACCCAGTACTTC
16	few	TRBD2	TRBV7-2	TRBJ2-2	CASSPRGLASTGELFF	TGTGCCAGCAGCCCAAGGGGACTAGCGAGCACCGGGGAGCTGTTTTTT
15	once	TRBD2	TRBV7-2	TRBJ2-5	CASSLLAGGPETQYF	TGTGCCAGCAGCCTACTAGCGGGAGGGCCAGAGACCCAGTACTTC
13	-	-	TRBV2	TRBJ1-2	CASTGRDYYGYTF	TGTGCCAGCACCGGACGGGACTACTATGGCTACACCTTC
12	-	TRBD1	TRBV19	TRBJ1-3	CASLDRENTIYF	TGTGCCAGCCTGGACAGGGAAAACACCATATATTTT
16	-	TRBD1	TRBV27	TRBJ2-2	CASSYRTGVGTGELFF	TGTGCCAGCAGTTACCGGACAGGGGTTGGCACCGGGGAGCTGTTTTTT
15	-	-	TRBV7-9	TRBJ2-1	CASSLAYSTYNEQFF	TGTGCCAGCAGCTTAGCTTACTCAACCTACAATGAGCAGTTCTTC
15	-	-	TRBV5-4	TRBJ2-1	CASSLVGEDSNEQFF	TGTGCCAGCAGCTTGGTGGGAGAGGACTCCAATGAGCAGTTCTTC
14	-	TRBD1	TRBV6-5	TRBJ1-1	CASSRTGGGTEAFF	TGTGCCAGCAGTAGGACAGGGGGCGGTACTGAAGCTTTCTTT
12	-	-	TRBV19	TRBJ2-5	CASSIPGMAQYF	TGTGCCAGTAGTATCCCTGGGATGGCCCAGTACTTC
15	-	-	TRBV5-4	TRBJ2-4	CASSLALGGKNIQYF	TGTGCCAGCAGCTTGGCTTTAGGAGGCAAAAACATTCAGTACTTC
15	-	-	TRBV2	TRBJ1-4	CASSEAGGTNEKLFF	TGTGCCAGCAGTGAAGCTGGGGGAACTAATGAAAAACTGTTTTTT
13	-	-	TRBV4-2	TRBJ2-5	CASSLGVGETQYF	TGTGCCAGCAGCCTGGGGGTGGGCGAGACCCAGTACTTC
14	once	TRBD2	TRBV7-9	TRBJ2-3	CASSSLAITDTQYF	TGTGCCAGCAGTTCACTAGCGATCACAGATACGCAGTATTTT
15	few	-	TRBV11-2	TRBJ2-3	CASSPGRQDTDTQYF	TGTGCCAGCAGCCCGGGCCGACAGGACACAGATACGCAGTATTTT
15	once	TRBD2	TRBV10-3	TRBJ2-1	CAIRREGGSGYEQFF	TGTGCCATCCGCCGGGAGGGCGGGAGTGGGTATGAGCAGTTCTTC
15	-	TRBD2	TRBV19	TRBJ2-1	CASSIAPSGYNEQFF	TGTGCCAGTAGTATAGCTCCTAGCGGTTACAATGAGCAGTTCTTC
13	-	-	TRBV29-1	TRBJ1-1	CSVGLGEDTEAFF	TGCAGCGTTGGACTGGGCGAGGACACTGAAGCTTTCTTT
15	few	-	TRBV19	TRBJ2-2	CASSIDLRGAGELFF	TGTGCCAGTAGTATAGATCTAAGGGGCGCCGGGGAGCTGTTTTTT
12	-	-	TRBV6-5	TRBJ2-7	CASSQIFYEQYF	TGTGCCAGCAGCCAGATTTTCTACGAGCAGTACTTC
14	once	-	TRBV25-1	TRBJ1-1	CASTSRGGGTEAFF	TGTGCCAGCACCAGCAGGGGAGGGGGAACTGAAGCTTTCTTT
12	-	-	TRBV6-6	TRBJ1-3	CATRGPGNTIYF	TGTGCCACCCGCGGGCCTGGAAACACCATATATTTT
14	-	-	TRBV4-1	TRBJ2-1	CASSQELGVYEQFF	TGCGCCAGCAGCCAAGAGCTAGGTGTCTATGAGCAGTTCTTC
11	-	-	TRBV6-6	TRBJ2-5	CASSSKETQYF	TGTGCCAGCAGTTCAAAAGAGACCCAGTACTTC
13	-	-	TRBV18	TRBJ1-1	CASSPLQNTEAFF	TGTGCCAGCTCACCATTGCAGAACACTGAAGCTTTCTTT
14	-	-	TRBV6-5	TRBJ1-2	CASSSLGGTYGYTF	TGTGCCAGCAGTTCACTCGGGGGGACCTATGGCTACACCTTC
15	-	-	TRBV2	TRBJ2-7	CASSEQQGTPYEQYF	TGTGCCAGCAGCGAACAACAGGGAACCCCCTACGAGCAGTACTTC
12	-	-	TRBV5-1	TRBJ2-5	CASSSGLETQYF	TGCGCCAGCAGCTCGGGCCTCGAGACCCAGTACTTC
13	-	-	TRBV5-1	TRBJ1-1	CASSYTSPTEAFF	TGCGCCAGCAGCTACACATCCCCCACTGAAGCTTTCTTT
16	-	TRBD2	TRBV15	TRBJ2-2	CATSGRRREVTGELFF	TGTGCCACCAGTGGACGGCGGCGGGAGGTCACCGGGGAGCTGTTTTTT
14	-	-	TRBV7-8	TRBJ1-1	CASTPFEANTEAFF	TGTGCCAGCACCCCGTTCGAGGCCAACACTGAAGCTTTCTTT
13	-	-	TRBV11-3	TRBJ2-1	CASSFANRGEQFF	TGTGCCAGCAGCTTTGCGAATCGGGGTGAGCAGTTCTTC
14	-	-	TRBV6-1	TRBJ1-5	CASSEAGLNQPQHF	TGTGCCAGCAGTGAAGCAGGGCTCAATCAGCCCCAGCATTTT